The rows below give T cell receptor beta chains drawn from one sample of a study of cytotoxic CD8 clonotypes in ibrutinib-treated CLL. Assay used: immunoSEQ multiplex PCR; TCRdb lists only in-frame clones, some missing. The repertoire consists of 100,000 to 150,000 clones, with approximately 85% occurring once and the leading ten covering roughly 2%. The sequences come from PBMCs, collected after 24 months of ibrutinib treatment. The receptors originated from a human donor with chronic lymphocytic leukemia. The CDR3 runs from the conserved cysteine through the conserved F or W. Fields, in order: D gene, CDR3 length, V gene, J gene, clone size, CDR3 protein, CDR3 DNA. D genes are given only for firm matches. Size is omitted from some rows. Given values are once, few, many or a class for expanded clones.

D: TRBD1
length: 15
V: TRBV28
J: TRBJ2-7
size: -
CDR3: CASTPPGQGFYEQYF
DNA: TGTGCCAGCACTCCACCGGGACAGGGGTTCTACGAGCAGTACTTC

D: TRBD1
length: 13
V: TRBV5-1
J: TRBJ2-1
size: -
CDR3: CASSFDQSGGQFF
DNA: TGCGCCAGCAGCTTCGACCAATCAGGGGGGCAGTTCTTC

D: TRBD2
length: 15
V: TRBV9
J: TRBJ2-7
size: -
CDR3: CASSVGTSGAYEQYF
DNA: TGTGCCAGCAGCGTAGGGACTAGCGGTGCCTACGAGCAGTACTTC

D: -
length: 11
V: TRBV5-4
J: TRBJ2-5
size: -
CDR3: CASSFQETQYF
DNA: TGTGCCAGCAGCTTTCAAGAGACCCAGTACTTC

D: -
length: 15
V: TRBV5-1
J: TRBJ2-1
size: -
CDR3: CASSLGQASYNEQFF
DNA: TGCGCCAGCAGCTTGGGTCAGGCGAGTTACAATGAGCAGTTCTTC

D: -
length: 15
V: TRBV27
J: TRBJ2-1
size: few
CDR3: CASNPLRAAGNEQFF
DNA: TGTGCCAGCAACCCCCTAAGAGCGGCGGGGAATGAGCAGTTCTTC

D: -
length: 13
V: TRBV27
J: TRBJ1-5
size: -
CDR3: CASSGQINQPQHF
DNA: TGTGCCAGCAGTGGACAAATCAATCAGCCCCAGCATTTT

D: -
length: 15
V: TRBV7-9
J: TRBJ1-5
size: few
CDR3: CASSSGQTSDQPQHF
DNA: TGTGCCAGCAGTTCAGGACAGACATCCGATCAGCCCCAGCATTTT

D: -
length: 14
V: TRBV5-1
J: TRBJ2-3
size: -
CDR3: CASSLQLATDTQYF
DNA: TGCGCCAGCAGCTTGCAACTAGCCACAGATACGCAGTATTTT

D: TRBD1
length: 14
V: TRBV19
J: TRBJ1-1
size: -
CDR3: CASSTTGTGTEAFF
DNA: TGTGCCAGTAGTACAACCGGGACAGGGACTGAAGCTTTCTTT

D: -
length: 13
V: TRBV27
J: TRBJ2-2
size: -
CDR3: CASSSGFSGELFF
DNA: TGTGCCAGCAGTTCAGGGTTTTCCGGGGAGCTGTTTTTT

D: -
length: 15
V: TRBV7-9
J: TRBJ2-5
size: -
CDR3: CASSLFGKGGETQYF
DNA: TGTGCCAGCAGCTTATTTGGGAAGGGCGGAGAGACCCAGTACTTC

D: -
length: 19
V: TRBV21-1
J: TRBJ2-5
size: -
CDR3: CASSKEMGFNRGKGETQYF
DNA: TGTGCCAGCAGCAAAGAAATGGGGTTTAACAGGGGTAAGGGGGAGACCCAGTACTTC

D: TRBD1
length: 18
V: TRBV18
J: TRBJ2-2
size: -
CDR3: CASSSQDRGPPPTGELFF
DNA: TGTGCCAGCTCATCTCAGGACAGGGGCCCGCCCCCCACCGGGGAGCTGTTTTTT

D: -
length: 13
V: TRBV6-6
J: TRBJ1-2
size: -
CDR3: CASSPQGDYGYTF
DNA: TGTGCCAGCAGCCCCCAAGGGGACTATGGCTACACCTTC

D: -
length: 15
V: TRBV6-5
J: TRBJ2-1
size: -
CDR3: CASTPGRGLYNEQFF
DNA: TGTGCCAGCACCCCGGGGAGGGGGCTTTACAATGAGCAGTTCTTC

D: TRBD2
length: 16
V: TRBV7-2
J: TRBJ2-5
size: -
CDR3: CASSLVPGRAGEAQYF
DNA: TGTGCCAGCAGCTTAGTCCCAGGGAGGGCCGGGGAGGCCCAGTACTTC

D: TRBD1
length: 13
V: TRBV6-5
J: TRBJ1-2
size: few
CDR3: CASRLTGGYGYTF
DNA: TGTGCCAGCAGGCTAACAGGGGGCTATGGCTACACCTTC

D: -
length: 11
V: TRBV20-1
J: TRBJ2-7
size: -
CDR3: CSARESVEQYF
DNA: TGCAGTGCTAGAGAAAGCGTCGAGCAGTACTTC

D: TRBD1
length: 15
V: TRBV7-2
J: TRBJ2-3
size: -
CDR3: CASSSSTKQGVTQYF
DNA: TGTGCCAGCAGCTCCTCGACGAAACAGGGGGTCACGCAGTATTTT

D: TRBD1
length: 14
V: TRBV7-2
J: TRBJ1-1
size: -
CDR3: CASSSTGANTEAFF
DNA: TGTGCCAGCAGCTCGACAGGGGCAAACACTGAAGCTTTCTTT

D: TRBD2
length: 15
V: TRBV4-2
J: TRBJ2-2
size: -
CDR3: CASSLGLAGTGELFF
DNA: TGTGCCAGCAGCCTGGGACTAGCTGGAACCGGGGAGCTGTTTTTT

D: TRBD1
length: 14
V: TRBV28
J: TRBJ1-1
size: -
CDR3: CAGAGGGVRTEAFF
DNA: TGTGCCGGGGCAGGGGGCGGGGTAAGGACTGAAGCTTTCTTT

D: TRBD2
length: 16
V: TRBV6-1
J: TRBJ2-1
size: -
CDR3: CASSAASLWGGDEQFF
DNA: TGTGCCAGCAGTGCGGCCAGTTTGTGGGGAGGGGATGAGCAGTTCTTC

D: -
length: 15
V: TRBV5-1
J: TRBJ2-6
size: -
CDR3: CASSSGTTGANVLTF
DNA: TGCGCCAGCAGCTCCGGGACAACCGGGGCCAACGTCCTGACTTTC

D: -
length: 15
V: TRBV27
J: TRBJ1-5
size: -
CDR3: CASSLRASQGEPQHF
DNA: TGTGCCAGCAGTTTACGGGCGTCTCAAGGGGAGCCCCAGCATTTT

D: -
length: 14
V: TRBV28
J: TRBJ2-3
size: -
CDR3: CASSLGGRADTQYF
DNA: TGTGCCAGCAGTTTAGGAGGCAGGGCTGATACGCAGTATTTT

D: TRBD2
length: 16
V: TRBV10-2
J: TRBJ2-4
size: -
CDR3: CASSGTSGSLANIQYF
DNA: TGCGCCAGTTCCGGGACTAGCGGGAGTTTAGCGAACATTCAGTACTTC

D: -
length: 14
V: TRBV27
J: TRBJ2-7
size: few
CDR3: CASRRGGGNYEQYF
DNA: TGTGCCAGCAGACGAGGGGGGGGAAACTACGAGCAGTACTTC

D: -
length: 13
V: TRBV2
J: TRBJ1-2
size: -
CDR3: CASTLLGGTGYTF
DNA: TGTGCCAGCACCCTTCTCGGGGGGACTGGCTACACCTTC

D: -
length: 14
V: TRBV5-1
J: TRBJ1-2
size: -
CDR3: CASSLEWGGYGYTF
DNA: TGCGCCAGCAGCTTGGAGTGGGGTGGTTATGGCTACACCTTC

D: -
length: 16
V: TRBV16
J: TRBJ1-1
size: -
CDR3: CASSRGRREMNTEAFF
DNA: TGTGCCAGCAGCCGAGGTAGGAGGGAGATGAACACTGAAGCTTTCTTT

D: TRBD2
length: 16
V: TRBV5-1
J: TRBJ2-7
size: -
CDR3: CASSLGAGRANGEQYF
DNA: TGCGCCAGCAGCTTGGGGGCCGGGAGGGCCAATGGCGAGCAGTACTTC

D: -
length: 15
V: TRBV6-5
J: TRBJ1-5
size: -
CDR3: CASSTDSYSNQPQHF
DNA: TGTGCCAGCAGTACGGACAGCTATAGCAATCAGCCCCAGCATTTT

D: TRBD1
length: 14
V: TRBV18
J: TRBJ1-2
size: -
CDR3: CASSDGQGTYGYTF
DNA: TGTGCCAGCTCAGACGGACAGGGGACTTATGGCTACACCTTC

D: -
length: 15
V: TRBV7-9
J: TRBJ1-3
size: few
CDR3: CASSSDGRSGNTIYF
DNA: TGTGCCAGCAGCTCCGATGGGCGCTCTGGAAACACCATATATTTT

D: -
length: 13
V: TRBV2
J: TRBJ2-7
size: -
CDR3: CASSERERSEQYF
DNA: TGTGCCAGCAGTGAGCGAGAACGCTCCGAGCAGTACTTC

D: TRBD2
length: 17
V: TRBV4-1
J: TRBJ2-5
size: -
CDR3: CASSQTGLAGEKETQYF
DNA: TGCGCCAGCAGCCAGACCGGACTAGCGGGAGAAAAAGAGACCCAGTACTTC

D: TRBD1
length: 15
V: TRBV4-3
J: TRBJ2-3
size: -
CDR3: CASSLRQGNTDTQYF
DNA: TGCGCCAGCAGCCTACGACAGGGAAACACAGATACGCAGTATTTT

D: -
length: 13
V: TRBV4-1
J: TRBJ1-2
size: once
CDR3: CASSQVGGRGYTF
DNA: TGCGCCAGCAGCCAAGTGGGGGGTAGAGGCTACACCTTC

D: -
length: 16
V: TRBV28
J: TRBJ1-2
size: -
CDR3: CASGPGDIVAGFGYTF
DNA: TGTGCCAGCGGTCCAGGGGACATTGTAGCAGGATTTGGCTACACCTTC

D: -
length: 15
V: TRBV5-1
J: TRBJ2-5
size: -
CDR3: CASSKHGGGEETQYF
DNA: TGCGCCAGCAGCAAGCACGGAGGTGGGGAAGAGACCCAGTACTTC